This TCR beta chain was retrieved from a study of post-analysis software for immune sequencing data. Study in general: Included courses were relapsing-remitting and secondary progressive multiple sclerosis; progressive-relapsing multiple sclerosis was also included. Study-wide results and caveats: The study found significantly lower normalized Chao1 diversity in multiple sclerosis patients than in controls. TRBV segments more frequent in patients than in controls numbered about 5 and included TRBV5-6, TRBV5-1 and TRBV20-1.

This clonotype was found many times. Its matching antigen is unknown. Carried by the TCR beta cDNA libraries were unique molecular identifiers. TCRdb re-called the PCR reads with MiXCR, one entry per CDR3 protein. The sample consists of approximately 180,000 distinct CDR3 sequences, around 30% of them appearing once. There are 16 residues in the CDR3. V lost 5 bases and J lost 0; bases outside the gene matches: 5. This receptor was identified in a girl aged 5-17 years with multiple sclerosis. The sample was blood. The gene calls are TRBV12-3 or TRBV12-4 and TRBJ1-1; 11 bases fit TRBD1. Here the CDR3 reads CASSRDRGIMNTEAFF. The CDR3 region has the DNA TGTGCCAGCAGTAGGGACAGGGGGATCATGAACACTGAAGCTTTCTTT.